The TCR beta chain under discussion was sequenced for a study of control samples from healthy donors and cancer patients. Trimming took off 2 bases at V and 3 bases at J, with 9 bases between the two ends. Germline CDR1 is SGHDT and CDR2 is YYEEEE. The CDR3 has 13 amino acids. Method: immunoSEQ multiplex PCR; TCRdb's copy keeps in-frame clones and lacks some. The data contain under 450,000 clones, approximately 92% of them singletons. The genes are TRBV5-6 and TRBJ2-7; TRBD1 might be the D (5 bases). The sequence was obtained from a man aged 40-49 years with head and neck cancer. The sequenced material came from PBMCs. In DNA form, the CDR3 reads TGTGCCAGCAGCTTTCAGGGTCACTACGAGCAGTACTTC. Its translation: CASSFQGHYEQYF.